This record covers a single TCR beta chain. The antigen remains unidentified. The CDR3 is 12 residues long. The V and J ends lost 6 bases and 2 bases respectively, with 10 bases between them. From germline, CDR1 is DFQATT and CDR2 SNEGSKA (reference sequence). The sample comes from a study of CD8 T cells in ankylosing spondylitis. Findings and limits, study-wide: Within matched ankylosing spondylitis synovial fluid, disease-linked clones were reportedly significantly enriched. Earlier studies detected some motif variants in reactive arthritis synovial fluid and blood. Disease-associated clones were CD8+ and fairly uncommon in peripheral blood. One TCR beta motif, made up of seven to nine highly homologous variants, appeared characteristic of ankylosing spondylitis blood.

TCRdb analysed the 5' RACE reads with MiXCR anew, one entry per CDR3 protein. The table includes 300,000 to 400,000 distinct CDR3 sequences, roughly 15% detected once. V and J are TRBV20-1 and TRBJ1-2; D unclear. This receptor was taken from a male donor with ankylosing spondylitis or in good health (not recorded which). Source material: blood, either unsorted or a sorted T cell fraction (not recorded which). CDR3 nucleotide sequence: TGCAGTGCCCCGGACCTGAACTATGGCTACACCTTC. Amino acid sequence: CSAPDLNYGYTF.